Shown below are 20 T cell receptor beta chains from a single sample sequenced in a study of blood T cells in healthy people across ages. Alongside a J-beta primer mix, a sample-barcoded 5' primer served in a second PCR lasting about 7 to 12 cycles. TCRdb reprocessed the 5' RACE reads via MiXCR and lists one record per CDR3 protein. The sample carries over 1.5 million distinct CDR3 sequences, about 50% recorded once. Sequenced sample: blood. These TCRs come from a woman aged 40 to 49 in good health.

The V call is TRBV12-3 or TRBV12-4, the J call TRBJ2-7, with 10 bases fitting TRBD1. The V and J ends lost 7 bases and 1 base, in that order; junction bases with no gene match: 7. This CDR3 is 15 amino acids long. CDR3 bases: TGTGCCAGCAACCAATTGGGACAGGGGTCCTACGAGCAGTACTTC. This sequence encodes CASNQLGQGSYEQYF.

This clonotype was seen only a few times. V gene TRBV12-3 or TRBV12-4 combines with J gene TRBJ2-7, with 7 bases that match TRBD2. The CDR3 loop spans 14 amino acids. J lost 4 bases, V lost 1 base, and 4 bases had no gene match. Here the CDR3 reads CASSLVGGVYEQYF. For the CDR3, the DNA is TGTGCCAGCAGTTTAGTGGGAGGGGTTTACGAGCAGTACTTC.

V gene TRBV5-1 combines with J gene TRBJ2-1, with 11 bases aligning to TRBD1. V lost 4 bases to trimming and J lost 6 bases; unmatched junction nucleotides: 6. This CDR3 comprises 15 residues. The germline CDR1 and CDR2 sequences are SGHRS and YFSETQ. The CDR3 sequence is CASSGGQGGGNEQFF. CDR3 in DNA: TGCGCCAGCAGCGGGGGACAGGGGGGGGGCAATGAGCAGTTCTTC.

This chain joins TRBV7-2 and TRBJ2-3; tentatively, D is TRBD2 (5 bases). V was clipped by 4 bases and J by 0 bases, with 14 bases between them. Looked up from germline, CDR1 is SGHTA and CDR2 is FQGNSA. The CDR3 is 16 residues long. The DNA of the CDR3 is TGTGCCAGCAGCTCGCGGGCCAGTTTCAGCACAGATACGCAGTATTTT. Encoded protein: CASSSRASFSTDTQYF.

CDR3 loop: CASSQAEQGYGYTF. The CDR3 nucleotides read TGTGCCAGCAGCCAAGCTGAACAGGGCTATGGCTACACCTTC. The rearrangement links TRBV3-1 to TRBJ1-2, with a weak D call TRBD1 (6 bases). This CDR3 is 14 amino acids long. The germline CDR1 and CDR2 sequences are LGHDT and YNNKEL (reference sequence). Trimming removed 1 base from V and 4 bases from J, with 10 bases in between. The complete variable domain, with remaining parts taken from reference TRBV3-1 and TRBJ1-2, reads DTAVSQTPKYLVTQMGNDKSIKCEQNLGHDTMYWYKQDSKKFLKIMFSYNNKELIINETVPNRFSPKSPDKAHLNLHINSLELGDSAVYFCASSQAEQGYGYTFGSGTRLTVV.

The chain joins TRBV20-1 to TRBJ2-5; the match to TRBD1 covers 7 bases. J lost 5 bases, V lost 5 bases, and 5 bases had no gene match. The germline gives CDR1 DFQATT, CDR2 SNEGSKA (reference sequence). The CDR3 contains 12 residues. CDR3 amino acids: CSAAGGGETQYF. DNA of the CDR3: TGCAGTGCTGCAGGGGGTGGTGAGACCCAGTACTTC.

A few counts support this clonotype. The chain combines TRBV6-6 with TRBJ2-1; TRBD2 is a possible D gene (7 bases). CDR1 is MNHNY, CDR2 SVGAGI, per germline (reference sequence). This CDR3 has 16 residues. V lost 0 bases, J lost 6 bases, and 15 bases lay in between. The DNA of the CDR3 is TGTGCCAGCAGTTACTCCCGTGGGGGGGCTGGCAATGAGCAGTTCTTC. Its translation: CASSYSRGGAGNEQFF.

The chain combines TRBV18 with TRBJ1-4; a possible D gene is TRBD1 (6 bases). V lost 2 bases to trimming and J lost 8 bases, with 21 bases between them. The CDR3 is 17 residues long. Germline values: CDR1 KGHSH, CDR2 LQKENI. The CDR3 nucleotides are TGTGCCAGCTCACCAACCGAACTACAGGGTCCTCTCGAAAAACTGTTTTTT. Its protein is CASSPTELQGPLEKLFF.

The chain recombines TRBV5-1 with TRBJ2-5; no clear D. Per germline, CDR1 SGHRS and CDR2 YFSETQ. V was clipped by 0 bases and J by 12 bases, with 21 bases between them. The CDR3 sequence is 15 residues long. CDR3 in DNA: TGCGCCAGCAGCTTGGATAGTAACCGGGCCATAGGAGAGTACTTC. Translation: CASSLDSNRAIGEYF.

This clonotype was seen a few times. The chain couples TRBV20-1 to TRBJ2-3; D could derive from TRBD1 or TRBD2 (5 bases each). This CDR3 comprises 13 residues. Germline-derived CDR1 and CDR2 are DFQATT and SNEGSKA (reference sequence). CDR3 nucleotide sequence: TGCAGCGGGGTGGGGGATAGCACAGATACGCAGTATTTT. This encodes CSGVGDSTDTQYF.

This rearrangement joins TRBV6-1 to TRBJ1-2, with 7 nucleotides matching TRBD1. The CDR3 extends over 17 amino acids. J gave up 4 bases and V 6 bases, and 17 bases lay outside the gene matches. Germline lookup yields CDR1 MNHNS and CDR2 SASEGT. CDR3 region: CASSQTPFAGTAYGYTF. The CDR3 nucleotides are TGTGCCAGCAGCCAGACGCCTTTTGCCGGGACAGCCTATGGCTACACCTTC.

About this clonotype itself: At one boundary the junction diverges from the germline segment, which might be a read error. The chain joins TRBV7-9 to TRBJ2-5; 7 positions match TRBD1. The germline V gene encodes CDR1 SEHNR and CDR2 FQNEAQ (reference sequence). CDR3 length: 16 residues. The CDR3 bases are TGCGCCAGCAGCACCGACAGGGTGGCAACGCAAGAGACCCAGTACTTC. Protein: CASSTDRVATQETQYF. The full variable domain, with the rest looked up from reference TRBV7-9 and TRBJ2-5, is DTGVSQNPRHKITKRGQNVTFRCDPISEHNRLYWYRQTLGQGPEFLTYFQNEAQLEKSRLLSDRFSAERPKGSFSTLEIQRTEQGDSAMYLCASSTDRVATQETQYFGPGTRLLVL.

The chain recombines TRBV3-1 with TRBJ1-1, with a possible D match to TRBD1 (5 bases). This CDR3 spans 11 amino acids. The V and J ends lost 1 base and 8 bases respectively, with 5 bases between them. From germline, CDR1 is LGHDT and CDR2 YNNKEL (reference sequence). CDR3 coding DNA: TGTGCCAGCAGCCAAGCAGGGGAAGCTTTCTTT. Its protein product is CASSQAGEAFF.

This clonotype was detected a few times. The V and J genes are TRBV20-1 and TRBJ1-2; 7 nucleotides line up with TRBD1. Trimming cost V 4 bases and J 0 bases; bases outside gene matches: 8. Germline lookup yields CDR1 DFQATT and CDR2 SNEGSKA (reference sequence). The CDR3 spans 15 residues. The CDR3 sequence is CSAIGDSTSNYGYTF. For the CDR3, the DNA is TGCAGTGCTATCGGGGACAGTACTTCTAACTATGGCTACACCTTC.

The chain has TRBV20-1 and TRBJ2-3; a weak D match, TRBD2 (5 bases). Trimming stripped 6 bases from V and 4 bases from J, with 11 bases between. Germline CDR1 DFQATT, CDR2 SNEGSKA (reference sequence). CDR3 length: 12 amino acids. CDR3 nucleotide sequence: TGCAGTGCGCCGGGGTATTCAGATACGCAGTATTTT. The encoded protein is CSAPGYSDTQYF.

A few counts support this clonotype. The chain carries TRBV10-3 and TRBJ2-5; D unresolved. The CDR3 length is 11 residues. Trimming removed 3 bases from V and 5 bases from J, with 4 bases in between. Germline CDR1 and CDR2: ENHRY and SYGVKD. CDR3 amino acids: CAISEAETQYF. DNA of the CDR3: TGTGCCATCAGTGAAGCGGAGACCCAGTACTTC.

The rearrangement uses TRBV15 and TRBJ1-2, with 10 bases fitting TRBD1. The CDR3 loop spans 13 amino acids. V lost 5 bases, J lost 7 bases, and 4 bases stayed unmatched. CDR1 and CDR2 from the germline V gene are LNHNV and YYDKDF (reference sequence). Here the CDR3 DNA reads TGTGCCACCAGCGGCGGACAGGGGGGTGGCTACACCTTC. This translates into CATSGGQGGGYTF.

This chain joins TRBV5-1 and TRBJ2-1; D is ambiguous. V was trimmed by 0 bases and J by 0 bases, leaving 13 bases between them. The CDR3 totals 17 residues. Germline values: CDR1 SGHRS, CDR2 YFSETQ. CDR3: CASSLEGQANSYNEQFF. Here the CDR3 DNA reads TGCGCCAGCAGCTTGGAGGGCCAGGCAAACTCCTACAATGAGCAGTTCTTC. Supplemented by reference TRBV5-1 and TRBJ2-1, the full variable domain reads KAGVTQTPRYLIKTRGQQVTLSCSPISGHRSVSWYQQTPGQGLQFLFEYFSETQRNKGNFPGRFSGRQFSNSRSEMNVSTLELGDSALYLCASSLEGQANSYNEQFFGPGTRLTVL.

The chain carries TRBV2 and TRBJ2-7; possibly TRBD1 for D (5 bases). Germline V gives CDR1 SNHLY, CDR2 FYNNEI. Between the trimmed V and J ends, which lost 7 bases and 2 bases, there was a span of 21 bases. The CDR3 runs 16 residues. The CDR3 spells CASMAPVWTPTYEQYF. The CDR3 nucleotides are TGTGCCAGCATGGCCCCCGTCTGGACACCAACCTACGAGCAGTACTTC.

The V and J genes are TRBV6-1 and TRBJ2-1, with TRBD2 matching over 16 bases. The V and J ends lost 5 bases and 8 bases, in that order; junction bases with no gene match: 6. Germline values: CDR1 MNHNS, CDR2 SASEGT. This CDR3 has 16 amino acids. CDR3 loop: CASSLGTSGGADEQFF. In DNA form, the CDR3 reads TGTGCCAGCAGTTTAGGGACTAGCGGGGGGGCCGATGAGCAGTTCTTC.